This T cell receptor beta chain was captured in a study of blood T cells in healthy people across ages. Study at large: About one barcoded beta molecule per two T cells came from capture by template switching. Study results and limitations: Whereas aged donors had fewer naive CD4+ cells, long-lived donors had more of them and higher diversity. PBMCs left unsorted prevented a conclusive naive versus antigen-experienced comparison.

J lost 6 bases, V lost 1 base, and 11 bases had no gene match. The CDR3 has 16 amino acids. The germline V gene has CDR1 DFQATT and CDR2 SNEGSKA (reference sequence). In terms of origin and age, donors were healthy Caucasian individuals from Russia aged about 6 to 100. A second PCR of 7 to 11 cycles used a sample-barcoded 5' primer and a J-beta primer mix. TCRdb called the 5' RACE reads again in MiXCR, with one record for every CDR3 protein. The profile shows more than 800,000 distinct CDR3 sequences, around 28% of them singletons. About this clonotype: The target antigen is unknown.

The sample taken for sequencing was blood. The sequence was obtained from a woman over 75 in good health. The rearrangement joins TRBV20-1 to TRBJ2-5; 10 bases are shared with TRBD2. CDR3 sequence reads: CSARVKRGGVGKTQYF. The CDR3 DNA reads as TGCAGTGCTAGAGTTAAGCGGGGGGGCGTAGGAAAGACCCAGTACTTC.